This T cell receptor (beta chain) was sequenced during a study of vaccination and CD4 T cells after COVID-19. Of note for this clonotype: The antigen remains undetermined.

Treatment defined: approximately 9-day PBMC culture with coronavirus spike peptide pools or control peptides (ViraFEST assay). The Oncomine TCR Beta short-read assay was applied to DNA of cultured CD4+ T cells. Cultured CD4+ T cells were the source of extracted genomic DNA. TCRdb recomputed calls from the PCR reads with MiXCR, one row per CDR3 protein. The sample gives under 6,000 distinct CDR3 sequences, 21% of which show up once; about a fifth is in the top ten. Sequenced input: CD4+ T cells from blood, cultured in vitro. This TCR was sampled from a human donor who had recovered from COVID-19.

The CDR3: CASSSQGAKGYTF. The CDR3 bases are TGTGCCAGCAGTTCACAGGGGGCAAAAGGCTACACCTTC. The J gene is TRBJ1-2, the V gene TRBV12-3 or TRBV12-4; 9 positions match TRBD1. V lost 4 bases and J lost 8; bases outside the gene matches: 5. The CDR3 has 13 amino acids.